This TCR beta chain was obtained from a study of radiation and T cells in renal cell carcinoma. CDR1 is MNHEY and CDR2 is SVGAGI in the germline V gene. Trimming stripped 7 bases from V and 4 bases from J, with 17 bases between. This CDR3 is 14 amino acids long. Assay used: immunoSEQ multiplex PCR; TCRdb lists only in-frame clones, some missing. The sample shows about 130,000 clones, more than 70% of them seen only once. The time point was: baseline pretreatment blood. As for treatment: 15 Gy SBRT to primary tumor, nephrectomy 4 weeks later. This renal cell carcinoma was of the clear cell type. With regard to this clone: Its specificity is not known.

The study's findings and limits: Top tumor clonotypes rose in blood 2 weeks post-radiation, then contracted.

This clonotype was obtained from a woman aged 45-65 years with renal cell carcinoma. The genes are TRBV6-5 and TRBJ2-7; possibly TRBD1 or TRBD2 for D (5 bases each). The source was blood, collected from a patient whose treatment included radiotherapy and nephrectomy. In DNA form, the CDR3 reads TGTGCCAGCACCCCCGGGGACGGATATTACGAGCAGTACTTC. Its protein product is CASTPGDGYYEQYF.